This T cell receptor beta chain was found in a study of blood T cell repertoires in COVID-19. Trimming pared 0 bases from V and 5 bases from J, leaving 16 bases between. The CDR3 sequence is 16 residues long. Germline V gene sequence: CDR1 LGHDT, CDR2 YNNKEL (reference sequence). Repertoires were generated with immunoSEQ multiplex PCR, while TCRdb's copy carries only in-frame clones and drops some. The table shows fewer than 300,000 clones, with over 80% occurring only once. Material for sequencing was peripheral blood. This receptor was obtained from a woman in her 70s with active or convalescent COVID-19. The chain couples TRBV3-1 (or the pseudogene TRBV3-2) to TRBJ1-2, with D possibly matching TRBD1 (6 bases). Written as DNA, the CDR3 is TGTGCCAGCAGCCAAGATCTGGCGGGGGGCGCTTATGGCTACACCTTC. Translating gives CASSQDLAGGAYGYTF.